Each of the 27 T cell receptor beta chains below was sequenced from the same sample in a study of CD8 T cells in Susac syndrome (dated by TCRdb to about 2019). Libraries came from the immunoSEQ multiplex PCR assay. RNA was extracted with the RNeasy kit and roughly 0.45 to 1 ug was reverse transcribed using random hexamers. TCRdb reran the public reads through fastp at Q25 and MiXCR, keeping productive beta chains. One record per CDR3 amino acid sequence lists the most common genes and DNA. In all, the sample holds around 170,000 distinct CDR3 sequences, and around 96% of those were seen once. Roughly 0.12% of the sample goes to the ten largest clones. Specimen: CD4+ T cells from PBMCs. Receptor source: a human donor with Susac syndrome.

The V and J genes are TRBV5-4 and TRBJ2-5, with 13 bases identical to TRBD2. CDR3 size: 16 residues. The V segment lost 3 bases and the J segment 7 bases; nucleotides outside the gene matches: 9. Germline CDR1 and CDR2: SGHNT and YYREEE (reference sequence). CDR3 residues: CASSSGTSGTPGTQYF. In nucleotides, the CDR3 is TGTGCCAGCAGCTCCGGGACTAGCGGGACCCCGGGGACCCAGTACTTC.

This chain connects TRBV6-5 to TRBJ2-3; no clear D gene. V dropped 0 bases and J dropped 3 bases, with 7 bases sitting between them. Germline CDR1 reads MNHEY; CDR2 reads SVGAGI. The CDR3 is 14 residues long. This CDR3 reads CASSYSYETDTQYF. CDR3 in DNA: TGTGCCAGCAGTTACTCGTACGAAACAGATACGCAGTATTTT.

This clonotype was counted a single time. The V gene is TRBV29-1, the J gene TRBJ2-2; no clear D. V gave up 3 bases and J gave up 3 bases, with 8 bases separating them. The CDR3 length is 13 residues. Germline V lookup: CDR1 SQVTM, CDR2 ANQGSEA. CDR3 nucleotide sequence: TGCAGCGTTGAGCCAGCAGACACCGGGGAGCTGTTTTTT. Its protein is CSVEPADTGELFF.

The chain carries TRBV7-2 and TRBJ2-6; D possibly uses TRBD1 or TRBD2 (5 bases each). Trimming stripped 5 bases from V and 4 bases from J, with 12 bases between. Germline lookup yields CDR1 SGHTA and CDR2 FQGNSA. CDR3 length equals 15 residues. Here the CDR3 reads CASSPKGSGANVLTF. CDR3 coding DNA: TGTGCCAGCAGCCCGAAGGGGAGCGGGGCCAACGTCCTGACTTTC.

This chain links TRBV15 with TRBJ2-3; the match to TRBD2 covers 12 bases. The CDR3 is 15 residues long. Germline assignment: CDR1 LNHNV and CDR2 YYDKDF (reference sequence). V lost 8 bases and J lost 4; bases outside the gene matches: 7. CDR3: CATCPGLAGSDTQYF. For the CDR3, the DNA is TGTGCCACCTGCCCGGGACTAGCGGGTTCAGATACGCAGTATTTT.

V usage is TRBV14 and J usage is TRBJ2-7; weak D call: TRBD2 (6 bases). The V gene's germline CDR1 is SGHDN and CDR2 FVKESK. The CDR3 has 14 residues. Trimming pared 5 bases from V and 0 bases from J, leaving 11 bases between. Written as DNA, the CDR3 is TGTGCCAGCAGCGGGACTTGGGACTCCTACGAGCAGTACTTC. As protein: CASSGTWDSYEQYF.

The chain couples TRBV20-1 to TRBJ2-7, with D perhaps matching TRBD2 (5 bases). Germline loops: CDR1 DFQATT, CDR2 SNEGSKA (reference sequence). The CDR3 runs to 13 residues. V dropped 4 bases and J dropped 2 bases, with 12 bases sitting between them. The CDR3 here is CSANSGFPYEQYV. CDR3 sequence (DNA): TGCAGTGCTAACTCGGGGTTCCCCTACGAGCAGTACGTC.

DNA for the CDR3: TGCAGCGTCCGCTCCGGGACTAGCGGGACCACAGATACGCAGTATTTT. As protein: CSVRSGTSGTTDTQYF. The chain combines TRBV29-1 with TRBJ2-3; TRBD2 agrees at 13 bases. Per germline, CDR1 SQVTM and CDR2 ANQGSEA. CDR3 length: 16 residues. V lost 6 bases to trimming and J lost 2 bases; unmatched junction nucleotides: 8.

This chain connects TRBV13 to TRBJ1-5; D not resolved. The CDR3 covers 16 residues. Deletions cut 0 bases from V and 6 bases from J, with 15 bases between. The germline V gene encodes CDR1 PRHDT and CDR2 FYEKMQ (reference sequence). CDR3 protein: CASSLGRSQPGQPQHF. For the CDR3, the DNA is TGTGCCAGCAGCTTAGGAAGGTCCCAACCGGGTCAGCCCCAGCATTTT. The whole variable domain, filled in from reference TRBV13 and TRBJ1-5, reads AAGVIQSPRHLIKEKRETATLKCYPIPRHDTVYWYQQGPGQDPQFLISFYEKMQSDKGSIPDRFSAQQFSDYHSELNMSSLELGDSALYFCASSLGRSQPGQPQHFGDGTRLSIL.

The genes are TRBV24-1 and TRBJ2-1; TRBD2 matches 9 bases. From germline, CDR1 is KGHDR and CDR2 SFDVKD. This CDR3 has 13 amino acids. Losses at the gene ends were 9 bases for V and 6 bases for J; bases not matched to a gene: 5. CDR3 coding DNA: TGTGCCACCGCGGGGGGGACTTTCAATGAGCAGTTCTTC. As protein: CATAGGTFNEQFF.

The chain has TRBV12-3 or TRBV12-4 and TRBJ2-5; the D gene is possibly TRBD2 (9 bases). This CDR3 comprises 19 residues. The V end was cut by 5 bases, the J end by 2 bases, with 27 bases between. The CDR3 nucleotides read TGTGCCAGCAGTACGGACAGGGTCGGACTAGCGCATCCTCAAGAGACCCAGTACTTC. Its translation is CASSTDRVGLAHPQETQYF.

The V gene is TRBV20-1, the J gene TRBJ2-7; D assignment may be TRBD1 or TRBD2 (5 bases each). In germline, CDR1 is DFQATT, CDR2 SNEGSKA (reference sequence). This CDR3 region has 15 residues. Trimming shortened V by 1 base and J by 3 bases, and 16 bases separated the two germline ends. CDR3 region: CSARGGTVWGYEQYF. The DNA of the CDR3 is TGCAGTGCTAGAGGTGGGACGGTATGGGGCTACGAGCAGTACTTC.

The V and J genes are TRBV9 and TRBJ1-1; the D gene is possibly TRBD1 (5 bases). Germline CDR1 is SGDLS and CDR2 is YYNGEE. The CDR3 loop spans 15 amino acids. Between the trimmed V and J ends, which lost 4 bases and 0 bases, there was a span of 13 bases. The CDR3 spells CASSPTGVLNTEAFF. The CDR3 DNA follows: TGTGCCAGCAGCCCAACAGGAGTTCTGAACACTGAAGCTTTCTTT.

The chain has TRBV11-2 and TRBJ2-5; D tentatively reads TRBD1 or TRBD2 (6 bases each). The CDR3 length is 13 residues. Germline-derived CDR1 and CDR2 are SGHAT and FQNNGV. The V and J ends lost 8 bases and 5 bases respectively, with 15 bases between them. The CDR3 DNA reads TGTGCCAGCCGGAGGGGGGACGGGGAGACCCAGTACTTC. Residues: CASRRGDGETQYF.

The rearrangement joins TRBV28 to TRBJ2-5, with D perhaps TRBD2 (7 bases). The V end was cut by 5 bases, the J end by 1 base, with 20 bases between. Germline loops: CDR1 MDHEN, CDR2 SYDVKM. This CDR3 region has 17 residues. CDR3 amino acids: CASSPPLAGAAQETQYF. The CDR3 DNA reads TGTGCCAGCAGTCCCCCCTTGGCGGGGGCCGCCCAAGAGACCCAGTACTTC.

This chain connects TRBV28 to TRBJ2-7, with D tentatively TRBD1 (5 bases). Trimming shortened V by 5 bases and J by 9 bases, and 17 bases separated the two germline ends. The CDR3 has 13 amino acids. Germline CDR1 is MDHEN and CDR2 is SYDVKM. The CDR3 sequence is CASSHRTQVSQYF. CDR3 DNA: TGTGCCAGCAGTCATCGTACACAGGTATCGCAGTACTTC.

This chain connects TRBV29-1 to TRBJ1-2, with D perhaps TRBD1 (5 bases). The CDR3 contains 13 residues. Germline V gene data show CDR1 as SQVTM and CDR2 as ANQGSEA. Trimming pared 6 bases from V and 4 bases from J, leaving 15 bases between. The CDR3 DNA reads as TGCAGCGTGGGGACCGAGGGGACCTATGGCTACACCTTC. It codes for CSVGTEGTYGYTF.

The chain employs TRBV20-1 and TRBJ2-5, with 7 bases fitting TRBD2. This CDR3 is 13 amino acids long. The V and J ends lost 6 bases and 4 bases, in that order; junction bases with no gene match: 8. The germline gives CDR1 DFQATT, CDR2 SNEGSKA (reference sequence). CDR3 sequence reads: CSAGLGLVETQYF. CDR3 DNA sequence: TGCAGTGCCGGGCTCGGACTAGTAGAGACCCAGTACTTC.

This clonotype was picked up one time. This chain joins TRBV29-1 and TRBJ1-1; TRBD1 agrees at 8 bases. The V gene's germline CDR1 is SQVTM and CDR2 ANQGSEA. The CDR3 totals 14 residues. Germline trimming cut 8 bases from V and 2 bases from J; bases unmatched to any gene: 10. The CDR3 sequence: CSFFTTGGNTEAFF. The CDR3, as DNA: TGCAGCTTTTTTACCACAGGGGGTAACACTGAAGCTTTCTTT.

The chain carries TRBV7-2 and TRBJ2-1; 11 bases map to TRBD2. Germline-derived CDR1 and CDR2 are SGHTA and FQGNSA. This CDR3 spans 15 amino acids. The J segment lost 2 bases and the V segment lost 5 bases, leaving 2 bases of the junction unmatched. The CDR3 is CASSKGLAAYNEQFF. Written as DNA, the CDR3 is TGTGCCAGCAGCAAGGGACTAGCGGCCTACAATGAGCAGTTCTTC.

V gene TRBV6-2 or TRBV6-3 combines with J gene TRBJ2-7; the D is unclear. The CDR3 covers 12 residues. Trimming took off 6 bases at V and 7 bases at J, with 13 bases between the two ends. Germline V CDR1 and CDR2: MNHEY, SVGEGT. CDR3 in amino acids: CASSQTWLEQYV. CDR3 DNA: TGTGCCAGCAGCCAGACCTGGCTGGAGCAGTACGTC.

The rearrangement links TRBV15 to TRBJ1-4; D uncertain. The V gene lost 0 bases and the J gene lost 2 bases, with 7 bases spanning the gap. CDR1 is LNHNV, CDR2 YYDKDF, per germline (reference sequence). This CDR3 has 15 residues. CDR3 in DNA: TGTGCCACCAGCAGAGATGCGTCCACTAATGAAAAACTGTTTTTT. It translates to CATSRDASTNEKLFF.

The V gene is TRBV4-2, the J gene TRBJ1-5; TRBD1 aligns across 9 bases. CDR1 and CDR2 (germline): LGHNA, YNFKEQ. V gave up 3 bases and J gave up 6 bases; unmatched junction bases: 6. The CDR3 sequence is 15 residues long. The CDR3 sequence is CASSQERQGGQPQHF. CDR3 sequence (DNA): TGTGCCAGCAGCCAGGAACGACAGGGGGGTCAGCCCCAGCATTTT.

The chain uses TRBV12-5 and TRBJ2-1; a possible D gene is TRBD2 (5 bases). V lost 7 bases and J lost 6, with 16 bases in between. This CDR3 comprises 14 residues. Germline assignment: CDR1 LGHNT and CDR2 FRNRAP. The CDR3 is CASAMTPRGNEQFF. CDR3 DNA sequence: TGTGCTAGTGCCATGACTCCCCGGGGCAATGAGCAGTTCTTC.

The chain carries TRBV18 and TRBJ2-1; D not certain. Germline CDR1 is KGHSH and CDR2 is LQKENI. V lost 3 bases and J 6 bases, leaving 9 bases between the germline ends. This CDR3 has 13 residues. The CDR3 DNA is TGTGCCAGCTCACCCGCCCAACGCAATGAGCAGTTCTTC. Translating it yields CASSPAQRNEQFF.

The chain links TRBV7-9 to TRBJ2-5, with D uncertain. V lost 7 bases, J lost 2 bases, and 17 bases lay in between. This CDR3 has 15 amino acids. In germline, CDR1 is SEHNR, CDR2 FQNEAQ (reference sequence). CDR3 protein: CASIEVASPQETQYF. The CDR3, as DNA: TGTGCCAGCATTGAGGTGGCGTCCCCACAAGAGACCCAGTACTTC.

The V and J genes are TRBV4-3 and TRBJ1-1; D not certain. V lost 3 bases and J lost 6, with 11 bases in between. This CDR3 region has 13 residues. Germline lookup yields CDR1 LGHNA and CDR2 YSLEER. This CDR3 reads CASSQVRSSEAFF. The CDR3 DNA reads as TGCGCCAGCAGCCAGGTTAGATCCTCTGAAGCTTTCTTT.